This passage covers 21 T cell receptor beta chains from one sample sequenced in a study of blood T cell repertoires in COVID-19. Assay used: immunoSEQ multiplex PCR; TCRdb lists only in-frame clones, some missing. The sample lists some 52,000 clones, 84% occurring once. Material: peripheral blood. Receptors originate from a man in his forties or fifties with acute or convalescent COVID-19.

This chain uses TRBV9 with TRBJ1-1; D unclear. Germline V gives CDR1 SGDLS, CDR2 YYNGEE. V was clipped by 0 bases and J by 3 bases, with 9 bases between them. This CDR3 region has 14 residues. This CDR3 is CASSVGYGDTEAFF. CDR3 in DNA: TGTGCCAGCAGCGTAGGGTACGGGGACACTGAAGCTTTCTTT.

The V and J genes are TRBV3-1 (or the pseudogene TRBV3-2) and TRBJ2-6; perhaps TRBD1 as D (5 bases). Germline loops: CDR1 LGHDT, CDR2 YNNKEL (reference sequence). Trimming left V 3 bases short and J 2 bases short, with 11 bases between. The CDR3 runs 16 residues. CDR3 region: CASSQGRRTGANVLTF. CDR3 nucleotides: TGTGCCAGCAGCCAGGGGCGGAGAACTGGGGCCAACGTCCTGACTTTC.

As regards this clone: Other nucleotide sequences from this sample produce the same CDR3. As DNA, the CDR3 is TGTGCCAGCAGGACACAGGGAGACACTGAAGCTTTCTTT. It yields the protein CASRTQGDTEAFF. The chain couples TRBV6-5 to TRBJ1-1, with TRBD1 as a possible D gene (6 bases). CDR1 and CDR2 (germline): MNHEY, SVGAGI. This CDR3 region has 13 residues. Trimming removed 6 bases from V and 3 bases from J, with 11 bases in between.

This chain connects TRBV7-8 to TRBJ1-1, with 9 bases aligning to TRBD1. J lost 0 bases, V lost 4 bases, and 3 bases had no gene match. Looked up from germline, CDR1 is SGHVS and CDR2 is FQNEAQ. The CDR3 sequence is 15 residues long. CDR3 nucleotide sequence: TGTGCCAGCAGCTCCCGGGACAGGGTGAACACTGAAGCTTTCTTT. Translation: CASSSRDRVNTEAFF.

This rearrangement joins TRBV30 to TRBJ1-4, with D perhaps matching TRBD1 (5 bases). This CDR3 spans 12 amino acids. Germline V gene lookup returns CDR1 GTSNPN and CDR2 SVGIG (reference sequence). Trimming cost V 2 bases and J 8 bases, with 9 bases left between them. The CDR3 sequence: CAWSLTVEKLFF. As DNA, the CDR3 is TGTGCCTGGAGTCTGACAGTCGAAAAACTGTTTTTT.

The chain couples TRBV5-1 to TRBJ2-2, with 10 bases lining up with TRBD2. From germline, CDR1 is SGHRS and CDR2 YFSETQ. With V trimmed by 0 bases and J by 5 bases, 13 bases remained unmatched. The CDR3 loop spans 19 amino acids. The DNA for the CDR3 is TGCGCCAGCAGCTTGGGTCGTCGGAGCGGGAGGGCCTGGACCGGGGAGCTGTTTTTT. Residues: CASSLGRRSGRAWTGELFF.

The chain has TRBV30 and TRBJ1-2; TRBD1 matches 7 bases. CDR3 size: 12 residues. Trimming took 2 bases from V and 7 from J; bases not matched to a gene: 4. From germline, CDR1 is GTSNPN and CDR2 SVGIG (reference sequence). The CDR3 coding sequence is TGTGCCTGGAGTCCCTACAGGGGTGGCTACACCTTC. Its protein product is CAWSPYRGGYTF.

V gene TRBV7-9 combines with J gene TRBJ1-3; no clear D. The CDR3 is made up of 15 amino acids. Trimming shortened V by 1 base and J by 3 bases, and 10 bases separated the two germline ends. Germline V gene data show CDR1 as SEHNR and CDR2 as FQNEAQ (reference sequence). The CDR3 sequence: CASSLELFGGNTIYF. Here the CDR3 DNA reads TGTGCCAGCAGCTTAGAACTGTTCGGTGGAAACACCATATATTTT.

The chain links TRBV5-1 to TRBJ1-2; TRBD1 agrees at 9 bases. The CDR3 runs to 15 residues. Looked up from germline, CDR1 is SGHRS and CDR2 is YFSETQ. V dropped 4 bases and J dropped 1; count of bases not matched to a gene: 5. The CDR3 DNA is TGCGCCAGCAGCGAGGGACAGGGAGGTAACTATGGCTACACCTTC. Translated: CASSEGQGGNYGYTF.

V is TRBV5-1 and J is TRBJ1-4, with 7 bases aligning to TRBD1. Germline V gives CDR1 SGHRS, CDR2 YFSETQ. The CDR3 consists of 14 residues. With 4 bases clipped from V and 5 bases from J, the junction kept 5 bases outside the gene matches. CDR3 sequence: CASSIDRANEKLFF. In DNA, the CDR3 is TGCGCCAGCAGCATCGACAGGGCCAATGAAAAACTGTTTTTT.

This clone appeared a single time. V gene TRBV29-1 combines with J gene TRBJ2-7; D gene uncertain. This CDR3 has 13 amino acids. CDR1 and CDR2 from the germline V gene are SQVTM and ANQGSEA. Between the trimmed V and J ends, which lost 2 bases and 0 bases, there was a span of 8 bases. CDR3 DNA sequence: TGCAGCGTTGAATTGGAGAGCTCCTACGAGCAGTACTTC. It specifies CSVELESSYEQYF.

V and J are TRBV2 and TRBJ2-3; 7 bases fit TRBD2. The CDR3 runs to 17 residues. The J segment lost 6 bases and the V segment lost 8 bases, leaving 20 bases of the junction unmatched. In germline, CDR1 is SNHLY, CDR2 FYNNEI. CDR3 bases: TGTGCCAGCGGCCCTCCAGTAGGCGGGAGCTCAAGGGATACGCAGTATTTT. As protein: CASGPPVGGSSRDTQYF.

The CDR3 DNA follows: TGTGCCAGTAGTCGGAACACTGAAGCTTTCTTT. Translated: CASSRNTEAFF. V usage is TRBV19 and J usage is TRBJ1-1; D call uncertain. Germline lookup yields CDR1 LNHDA and CDR2 SQIVND (reference sequence). The length of the CDR3 is 11 residues. The V gene lost 5 bases and the J gene lost 1 base, with 2 bases spanning the gap.

The chain uses TRBV15 and TRBJ2-6; no clear D. The CDR3 sequence is 18 residues long. V lost 0 bases to trimming and J lost 0 bases, with 12 bases between them. Germline lookup yields CDR1 LNHNV and CDR2 YYDKDF (reference sequence). CDR3 residues: CATSRDRQVGSGANVLTF. In DNA, the CDR3 is TGTGCCACCAGCAGAGATAGGCAGGTGGGCTCTGGGGCCAACGTCCTGACTTTC.

DNA of the CDR3: TGTGCCACCAGTGGAGGACAGGGAGGATCGCCAGATACGCAGTATTTT. This codes for CATSGGQGGSPDTQYF. The V call is TRBV24-1, the J call TRBJ2-3, with TRBD1 matching over 8 bases. The CDR3 covers 16 residues. Trimming cost V 5 bases and J 4 bases; bases outside gene matches: 10. Germline V gene lookup returns CDR1 KGHDR and CDR2 SFDVKD.

The genes are TRBV10-3 and TRBJ2-1; D uncertain. Deletions cut 6 bases from V and 6 bases from J, with 9 bases between. The germline CDR1 and CDR2 sequences are ENHRY and SYGVKD. The CDR3 totals 12 residues. CDR3 DNA sequence: TGTGCCATCAGAAAGTACGGCAATGAGCAGTTCTTC. Its translation is CAIRKYGNEQFF.

This chain uses TRBV5-1 with TRBJ2-4, with TRBD1 matching 7 bases. The junction had 7 bases not matched to a gene; V was cut back by 3 bases and J by 1 base. Germline assignment: CDR1 SGHRS and CDR2 YFSETQ. The CDR3 sequence is 16 residues long. DNA for the CDR3: TGCGCCAGCAGCTCGACAGGGCCCCATGCCAAAAACATTCAGTACTTC. The encoded protein is CASSSTGPHAKNIQYF.

There are a few counts of this clone. The chain joins TRBV7-9 to TRBJ1-2, with a weak D call TRBD1 (5 bases). The CDR3 loop spans 13 amino acids. V was clipped by 5 bases and J by 7 bases, with 14 bases between them. Germline CDR1 and CDR2: SEHNR and FQNEAQ (reference sequence). The CDR3 coding sequence is TGTGCCAGCAGCCTACCTCAGGGATCTGGCTACACCTTC. The encoded protein is CASSLPQGSGYTF.

This chain uses TRBV28 with TRBJ2-5; 16 nucleotides line up with TRBD2. V was pared by 4 bases and J by 3 bases, with 5 bases of the junction left unmatched. This CDR3 comprises 17 residues. CDR1 is MDHEN and CDR2 is SYDVKM in the germline V gene. This CDR3 is CASSWVGLAGGKETQYF. CDR3 in DNA: TGTGCCAGCAGTTGGGTGGGACTAGCGGGAGGGAAAGAGACCCAGTACTTC.

The V and J genes are TRBV27 and TRBJ2-1, with D maybe TRBD2 (6 bases). Deletions cut 5 bases from V and 3 bases from J, with 14 bases between. This CDR3 has 15 residues. Germline V gene lookup returns CDR1 MNHEY and CDR2 SMNVEV (reference sequence). CDR3 nucleotide sequence: TGTGCCAGCAGTCCCTCCGGGACTTACTACAATGAGCAGTTCTTC. Amino acids: CASSPSGTYYNEQFF.

This chain uses TRBV2 with TRBJ2-3; 10 bases fit TRBD1. Germline values: CDR1 SNHLY, CDR2 FYNNEI. The length of the CDR3 is 16 residues. Trimming took 3 bases from V and 1 from J; bases not matched to a gene: 4. This CDR3 reads CASSEGQGRRTDTQYF. The CDR3 bases are TGTGCCAGCAGTGAGGGACAGGGGCGCCGCACAGATACGCAGTATTTT.